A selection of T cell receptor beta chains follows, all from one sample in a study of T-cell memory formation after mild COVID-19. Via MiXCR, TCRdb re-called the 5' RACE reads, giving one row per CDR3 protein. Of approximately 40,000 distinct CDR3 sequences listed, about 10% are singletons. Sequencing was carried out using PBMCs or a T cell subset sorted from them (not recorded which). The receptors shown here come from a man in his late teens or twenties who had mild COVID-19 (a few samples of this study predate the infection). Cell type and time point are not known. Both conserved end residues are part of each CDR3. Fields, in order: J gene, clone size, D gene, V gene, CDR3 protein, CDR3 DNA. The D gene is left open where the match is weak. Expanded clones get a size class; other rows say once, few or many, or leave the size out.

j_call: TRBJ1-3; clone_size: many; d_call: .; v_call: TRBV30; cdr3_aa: CAWSVSSGNTIYF; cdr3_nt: TGTGCCTGGAGTGTCTCCTCTGGAAACACCATATATTTT
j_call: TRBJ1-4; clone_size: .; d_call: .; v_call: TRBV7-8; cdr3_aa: CASSLGDRDNEKLFF; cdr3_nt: TGTGCCAGCAGCTTAGGGGACCGGGATAATGAAAAACTGTTTTTT
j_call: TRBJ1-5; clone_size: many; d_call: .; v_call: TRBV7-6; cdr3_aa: CASSLQTGLNQPQHF; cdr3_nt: TGTGCCAGCAGCTTACAGACGGGGTTAAATCAGCCCCAGCATTTT
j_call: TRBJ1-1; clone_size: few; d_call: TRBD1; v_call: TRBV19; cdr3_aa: CASSIGTGNTEAFF; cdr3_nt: TGTGCCAGTAGTATAGGGACAGGAAACACTGAAGCTTTCTTT
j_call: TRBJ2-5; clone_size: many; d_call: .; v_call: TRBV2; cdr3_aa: CASERGAQETQYF; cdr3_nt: TGTGCCAGCGAGAGGGGGGCCCAGGAGACCCAGTACTTC
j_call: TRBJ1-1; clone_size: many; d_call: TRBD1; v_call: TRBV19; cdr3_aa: CASTDGTDRMNTEAFF; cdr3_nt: TGTGCCAGTACCGACGGGACAGACCGAATGAACACTGAAGCTTTCTTT
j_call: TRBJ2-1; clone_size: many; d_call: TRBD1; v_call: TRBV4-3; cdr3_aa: CASSQDADRDYNEQFF; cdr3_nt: TGCGCCAGCAGCCAAGATGCGGACAGGGACTACAATGAGCAGTTCTTC
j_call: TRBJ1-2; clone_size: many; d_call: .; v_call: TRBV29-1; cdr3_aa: CSVDQAGRGFGYTF; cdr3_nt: TGCAGCGTTGACCAAGCTGGGAGGGGATTCGGCTACACCTTC
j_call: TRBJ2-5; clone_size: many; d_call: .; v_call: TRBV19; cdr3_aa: CASSIGDGYQETQYF; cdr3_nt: TGTGCCAGTAGTATAGGGGACGGGTACCAAGAGACCCAGTACTTC
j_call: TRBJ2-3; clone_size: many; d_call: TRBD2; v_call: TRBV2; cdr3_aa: CASSPGTRSSDTQYF; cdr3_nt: TGTGCCAGCAGTCCCGGGACTAGGTCATCAGATACGCAGTATTTT
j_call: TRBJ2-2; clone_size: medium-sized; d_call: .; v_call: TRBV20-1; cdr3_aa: CSARLRGTNTGELFF; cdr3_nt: TGCAGTGCTAGACTACGGGGGACGAACACCGGGGAGCTGTTTTTT
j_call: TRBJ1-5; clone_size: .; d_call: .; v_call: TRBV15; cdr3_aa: CATSPHETGVYSNQPQHF; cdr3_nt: TGTGCCACCAGTCCGCACGAGACGGGCGTTTATAGCAATCAGCCCCAGCATTTT
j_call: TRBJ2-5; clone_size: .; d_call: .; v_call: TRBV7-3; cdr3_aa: CASSLGGAPGRETQYF; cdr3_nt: TGTGCCAGCAGCTTAGGCGGGGCCCCAGGGCGAGAGACCCAGTACTTC
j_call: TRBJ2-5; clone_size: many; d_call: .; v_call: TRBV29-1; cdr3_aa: CSVRSQETQYF; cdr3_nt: TGCAGCGTGCGAAGCCAAGAGACCCAGTACTTC
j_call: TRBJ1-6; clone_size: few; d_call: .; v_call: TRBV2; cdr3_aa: CASTVQVNSPLHF; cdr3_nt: TGTGCCAGCACTGTGCAGGTCAATTCACCCCTCCACTTT
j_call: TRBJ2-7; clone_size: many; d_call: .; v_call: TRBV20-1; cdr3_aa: CSFQSSAAGYEQYF; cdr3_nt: TGCAGCTTCCAGAGTAGTGCCGCGGGGTACGAGCAGTACTTC
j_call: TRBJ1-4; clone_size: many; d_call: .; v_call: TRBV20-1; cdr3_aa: CSAEQKTNEKLFF; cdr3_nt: TGCAGTGCGGAACAGAAGACTAATGAAAAACTGTTTTTT
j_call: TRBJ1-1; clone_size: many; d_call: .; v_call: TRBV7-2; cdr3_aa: CASSRQTEAFF; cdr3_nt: TGTGCCAGCAGCCGCCAAACTGAAGCTTTCTTT
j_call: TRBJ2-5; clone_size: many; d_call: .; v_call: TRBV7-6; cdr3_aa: CASSLSGETQYF; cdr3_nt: TGTGCCAGCAGCTTATCTGGCGAGACCCAGTACTTC
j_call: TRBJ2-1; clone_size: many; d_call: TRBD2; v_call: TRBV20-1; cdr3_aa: CSAREAGGSYNEQFF; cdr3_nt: TGCAGTGCTAGAGAAGCGGGGGGCTCCTACAATGAGCAGTTCTTC
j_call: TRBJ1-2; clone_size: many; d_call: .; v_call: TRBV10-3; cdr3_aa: CAISALLISREGDYGYTF; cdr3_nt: TGTGCCATCAGCGCACTGTTGATTTCTCGAGAGGGGGACTATGGCTACACCTTC
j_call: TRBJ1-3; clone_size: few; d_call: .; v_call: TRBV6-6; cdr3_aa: CASTEQFSGNTIYF; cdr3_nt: TGTGCCAGCACTGAACAGTTCTCTGGAAACACCATATATTTT
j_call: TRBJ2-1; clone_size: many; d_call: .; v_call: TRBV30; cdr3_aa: CAWSTGRDNEQFF; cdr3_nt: TGTGCCTGGAGCACAGGGAGGGACAATGAGCAGTTCTTC
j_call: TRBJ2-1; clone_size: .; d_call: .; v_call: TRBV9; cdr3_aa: CASSAQGSYNEQFF; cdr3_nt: TGTGCCAGCAGCGCCCAGGGGTCCTACAATGAGCAGTTCTTC